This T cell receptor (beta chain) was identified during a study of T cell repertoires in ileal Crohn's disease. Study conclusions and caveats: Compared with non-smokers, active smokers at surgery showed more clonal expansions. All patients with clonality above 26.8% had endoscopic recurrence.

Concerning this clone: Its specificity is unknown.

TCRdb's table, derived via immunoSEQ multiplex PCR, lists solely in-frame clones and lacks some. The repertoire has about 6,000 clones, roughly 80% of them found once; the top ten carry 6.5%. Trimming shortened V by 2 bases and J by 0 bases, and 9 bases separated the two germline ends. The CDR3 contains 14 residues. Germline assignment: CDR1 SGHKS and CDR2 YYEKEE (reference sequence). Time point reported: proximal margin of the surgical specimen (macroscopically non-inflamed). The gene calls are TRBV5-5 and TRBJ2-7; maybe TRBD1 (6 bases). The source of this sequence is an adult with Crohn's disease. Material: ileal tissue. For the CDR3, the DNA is TGTGCCAGCAGCTTAGACAGGTCCTCCTACGAGCAGTACTTC. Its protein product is CASSLDRSSYEQYF. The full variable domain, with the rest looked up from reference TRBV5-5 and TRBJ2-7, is DAGVTQSPTHLIKTRGQQVTLRCSPISGHKSVSWYQQVLGQGPQFIFQYYEKEERGRGNFPDRFSARQFPNYSSELNVNALLLGDSALYLCASSLDRSSYEQYFGPGTRLTVT.